This T cell receptor beta chain was recovered during a study of T cells in Graves' hyperthyroidism and ophthalmopathy. There were TCR beta CDR3 regions amplified from RNA transcripts. HTBI primers were employed in a first-round RT-PCR of the TCR CDR3. TCRdb redid the calling of the multiplex PCR reads with MiXCR, one entry per CDR3 protein. The sample includes 600,000 to 700,000 distinct CDR3 sequences, roughly 14% of them seen just once. V was pared by 7 bases and J by 0 bases, with 12 bases of the junction left unmatched. Germline-derived CDR1 and CDR2 are MGHRA and YSYEKL. CDR3 length equals 17 residues.

The chain is built from TRBV4-1 and TRBJ1-5, with 7 bases lining up with TRBD1. The clonotype originates from a woman aged 40 to 55 with Graves' ophthalmopathy. The sequenced sample was blood. CDR3 nucleotide sequence: TGCGCCAGCACCGCGCTCCCACAGGGGTTTAGCAATCAGCCCCAGCATTTT. The encoded protein is CASTALPQGFSNQPQHF.